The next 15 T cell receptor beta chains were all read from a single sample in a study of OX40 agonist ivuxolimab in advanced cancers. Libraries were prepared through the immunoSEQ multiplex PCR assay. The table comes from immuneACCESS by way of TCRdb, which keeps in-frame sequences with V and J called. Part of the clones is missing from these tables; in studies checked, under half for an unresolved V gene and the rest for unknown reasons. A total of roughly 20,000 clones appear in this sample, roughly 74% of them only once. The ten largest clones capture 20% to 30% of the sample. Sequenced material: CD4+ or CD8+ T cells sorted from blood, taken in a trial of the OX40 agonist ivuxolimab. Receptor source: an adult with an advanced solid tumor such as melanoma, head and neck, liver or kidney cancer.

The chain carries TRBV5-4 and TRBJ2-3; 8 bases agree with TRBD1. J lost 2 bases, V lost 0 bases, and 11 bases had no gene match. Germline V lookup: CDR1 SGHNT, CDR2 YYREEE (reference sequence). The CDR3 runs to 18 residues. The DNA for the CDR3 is TGTGCCAGCAGCTTGGGCCAGGGGGCTGGAGGGGCCACAGATACGCAGTATTTT. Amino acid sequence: CASSLGQGAGGATDTQYF.

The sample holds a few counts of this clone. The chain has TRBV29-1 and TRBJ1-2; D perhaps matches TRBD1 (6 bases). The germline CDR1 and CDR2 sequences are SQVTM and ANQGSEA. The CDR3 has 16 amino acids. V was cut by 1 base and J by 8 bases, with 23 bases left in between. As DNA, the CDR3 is TGCAGCGTTGAAGTGGTCGAAACGACAGGCGGCGTGGGCTACACCTTC. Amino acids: CSVEVVETTGGVGYTF.

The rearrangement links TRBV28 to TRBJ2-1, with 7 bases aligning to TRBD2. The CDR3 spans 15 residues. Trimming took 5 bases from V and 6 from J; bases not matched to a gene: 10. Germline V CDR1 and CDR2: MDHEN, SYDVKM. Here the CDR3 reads CASSIGLVVRNEQFF. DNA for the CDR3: TGTGCCAGCAGTATCGGACTAGTAGTTCGCAATGAGCAGTTCTTC. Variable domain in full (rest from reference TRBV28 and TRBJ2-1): DVKVTQSSRYLVKRTGEKVFLECVQDMDHENMFWYRQDPGLGLRLIYFSYDVKMKEKGDIPEGYSVSREKKERFSLILESASTNQTSMYLCASSIGLVVRNEQFFGPGTRLTVL.

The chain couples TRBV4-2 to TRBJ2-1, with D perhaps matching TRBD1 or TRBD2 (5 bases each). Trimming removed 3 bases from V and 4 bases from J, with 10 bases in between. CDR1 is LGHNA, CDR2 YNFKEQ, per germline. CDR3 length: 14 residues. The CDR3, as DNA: TGTGCCAGCAGCCAGGGACGCCTTTACAATGAGCAGTTCTTC. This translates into CASSQGRLYNEQFF.

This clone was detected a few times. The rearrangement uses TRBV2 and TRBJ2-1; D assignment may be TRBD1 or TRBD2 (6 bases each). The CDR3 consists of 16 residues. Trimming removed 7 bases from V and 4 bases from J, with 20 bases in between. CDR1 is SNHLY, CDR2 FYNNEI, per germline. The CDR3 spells CASTEGGLVGYNEQFF. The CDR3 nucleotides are TGTGCCAGCACTGAGGGGGGCTTAGTCGGATACAATGAGCAGTTCTTC.

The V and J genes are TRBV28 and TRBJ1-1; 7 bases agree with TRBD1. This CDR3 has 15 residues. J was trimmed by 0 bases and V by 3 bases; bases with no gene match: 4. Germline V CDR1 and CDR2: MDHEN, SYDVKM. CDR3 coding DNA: TGTGCCAGCAGTTTCGGAGGGACAGTGAACACTGAAGCTTTCTTT. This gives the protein CASSFGGTVNTEAFF.

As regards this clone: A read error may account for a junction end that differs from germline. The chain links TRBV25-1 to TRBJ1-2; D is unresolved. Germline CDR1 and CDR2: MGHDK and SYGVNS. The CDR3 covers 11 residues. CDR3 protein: CASSESVEQSF. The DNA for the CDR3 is TGTGCCAGCAGTGAATCTGTGGAGCAGAGCTTC.

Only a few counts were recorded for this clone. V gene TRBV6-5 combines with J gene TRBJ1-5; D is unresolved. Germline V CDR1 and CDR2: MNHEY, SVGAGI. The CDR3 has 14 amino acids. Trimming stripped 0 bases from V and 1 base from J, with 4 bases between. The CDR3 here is CASSYSGSNQPQHF. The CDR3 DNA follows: TGTGCCAGCAGTTACTCTGGGAGCAATCAGCCCCAGCATTTT.

This CDR3 is CASSQDQKGSGANVLTF. The CDR3 DNA is TGCGCCAGCAGCCAAGACCAGAAGGGCTCTGGGGCCAACGTCCTGACTTTC. V is TRBV4-3 and J is TRBJ2-6; no reliable D call. The germline V gene has CDR1 LGHNA and CDR2 YSLEER. CDR3 length: 17 amino acids. Trimming stripped 0 bases from V and 0 bases from J, with 9 bases between.

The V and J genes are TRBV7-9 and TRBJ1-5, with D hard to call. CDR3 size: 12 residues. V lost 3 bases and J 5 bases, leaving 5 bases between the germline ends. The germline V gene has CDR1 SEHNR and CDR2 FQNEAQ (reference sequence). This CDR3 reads CASSLDYQPQHF. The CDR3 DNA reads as TGTGCCAGCAGCTTGGATTATCAGCCCCAGCATTTT.

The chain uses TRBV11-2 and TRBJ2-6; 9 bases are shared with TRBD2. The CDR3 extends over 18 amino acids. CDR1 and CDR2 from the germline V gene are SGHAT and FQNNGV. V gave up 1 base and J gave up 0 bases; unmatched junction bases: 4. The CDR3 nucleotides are TGTGCCAGCAGCTTAGGGACTAGCGACCTCTCTGGGGCCAACGTCCTGACTTTC. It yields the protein CASSLGTSDLSGANVLTF. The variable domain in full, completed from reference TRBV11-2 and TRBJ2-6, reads EAGVAQSPRYKIIEKRQSVAFWCNPISGHATLYWYQQILGQGPKLLIQFQNNGVVDDSQLPKDRFSAERLKGVDSTLKIQPAKLEDSAVYLCASSLGTSDLSGANVLTFGAGSRLTVL.

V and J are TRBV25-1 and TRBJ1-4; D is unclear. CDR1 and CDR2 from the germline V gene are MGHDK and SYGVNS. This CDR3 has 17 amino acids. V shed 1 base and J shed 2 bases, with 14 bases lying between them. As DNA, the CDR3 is TGTGCCAGCAGTGAATGGGGAGGAACGTCGACTAATGAAAAACTGTTTTTT. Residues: CASSEWGGTSTNEKLFF.

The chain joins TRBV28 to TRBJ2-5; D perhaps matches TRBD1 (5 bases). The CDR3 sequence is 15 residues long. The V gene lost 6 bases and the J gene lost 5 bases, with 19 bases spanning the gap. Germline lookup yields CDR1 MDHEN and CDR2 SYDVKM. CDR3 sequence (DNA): TGTGCCAGCAGACCCTGGGGCGCGGCTGTTGAGACCCAGTACTTC. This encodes CASRPWGAAVETQYF.

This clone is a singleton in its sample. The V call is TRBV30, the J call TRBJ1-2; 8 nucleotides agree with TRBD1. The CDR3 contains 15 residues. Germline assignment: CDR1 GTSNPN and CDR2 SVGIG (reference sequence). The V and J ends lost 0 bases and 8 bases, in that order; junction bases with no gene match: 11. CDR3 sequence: CAWSVWDRRTEGYTF. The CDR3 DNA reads TGTGCCTGGAGTGTTTGGGACAGGAGGACGGAGGGCTACACCTTC.

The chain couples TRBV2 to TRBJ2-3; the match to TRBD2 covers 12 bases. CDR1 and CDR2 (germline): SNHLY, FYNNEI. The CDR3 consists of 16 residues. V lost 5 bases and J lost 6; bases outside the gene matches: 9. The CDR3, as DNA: TGTGCCAGCAGTCCGCGACTAGCGGGAGATAGGGATACGCAGTATTTT. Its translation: CASSPRLAGDRDTQYF.